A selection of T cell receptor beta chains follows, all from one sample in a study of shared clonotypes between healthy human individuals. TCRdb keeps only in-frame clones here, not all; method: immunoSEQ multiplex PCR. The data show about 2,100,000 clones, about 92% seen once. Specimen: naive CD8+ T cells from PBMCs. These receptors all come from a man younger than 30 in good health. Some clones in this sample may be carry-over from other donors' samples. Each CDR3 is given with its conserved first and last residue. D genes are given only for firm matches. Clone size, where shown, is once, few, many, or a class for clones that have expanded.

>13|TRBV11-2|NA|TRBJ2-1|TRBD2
TGTGCCAGCAGCAAACTAGCGGGTAATGAGCAGTTCTTC
CASSKLAGNEQFF
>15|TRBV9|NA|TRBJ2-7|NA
TGTGCCAGCAGCTCATCCGAGGGGCCGGCCTACGAGCAGTACTTC
CASSSSEGPAYEQYF
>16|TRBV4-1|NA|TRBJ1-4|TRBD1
TGCGCCAGCAGCCAATCCCGGACAGGGGGTATTGAAAAACTGTTTTTT
CASSQSRTGGIEKLFF
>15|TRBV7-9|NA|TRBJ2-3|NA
TGTGCCAGCAGCCGCGACAGAGCAGTGACAGATACGCAGTATTTT
CASSRDRAVTDTQYF
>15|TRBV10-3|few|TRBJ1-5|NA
TGTGCCATCAGTGACAGGTCATATAGCAATCAGCCCCAGCATTTT
CAISDRSYSNQPQHF
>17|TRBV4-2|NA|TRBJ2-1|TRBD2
TGTGCCAGCAGCCAAGACCCTAGCGGGATAGGGGTCGGGGAGCAGTTCTTC
CASSQDPSGIGVGEQFF
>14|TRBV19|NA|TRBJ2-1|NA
TGTGCCAGTAGTATCGGTGGCCCCTACAATGAGCAGTTCTTC
CASSIGGPYNEQFF
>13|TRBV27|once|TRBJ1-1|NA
TGTGCCAGCAGAACTTTCGGGTACACTGAAGCTTTCTTT
CASRTFGYTEAFF
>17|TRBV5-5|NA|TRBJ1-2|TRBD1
TGTGCCAGCAGCCCCTGGCCAGGGGGCTACGCGGACTATGGCTACACCTTC
CASSPWPGGYADYGYTF
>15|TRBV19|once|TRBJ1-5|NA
TGTGCCAGTAGCCCACAGGCGGGACAAGATCAGCCCCAGCATTTT
CASSPQAGQDQPQHF
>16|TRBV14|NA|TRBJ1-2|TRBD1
TGTGCCAGCAGCCAACACTCCACAGGGGGGTACTATGGCTACACCTTC
CASSQHSTGGYYGYTF
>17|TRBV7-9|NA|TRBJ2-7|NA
TGTGCCAGCAGCGTCCACGATCGGGGTGCGACACCCTACGAGCAGTACTTC
CASSVHDRGATPYEQYF
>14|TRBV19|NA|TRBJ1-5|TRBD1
TGTGCCAGTAGTTCAGGGACAGAGGGTCAGCCCCAGCATTTT
CASSSGTEGQPQHF
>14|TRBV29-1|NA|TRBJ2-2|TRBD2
TGCAGCGTGATAGCGGGAGGGGTCACCGGGGAGCTGTTTTTT
CSVIAGGVTGELFF
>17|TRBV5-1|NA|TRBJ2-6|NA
TGCGCCAGCAGCTTGGCCGGGCAGGGGACCGGGGCCAACGTCCTGACTTTC
CASSLAGQGTGANVLTF
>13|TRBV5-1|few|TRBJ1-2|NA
TGCGCCAGCAGCTTGTGGGGATCGGATGGCTACACCTTC
CASSLWGSDGYTF
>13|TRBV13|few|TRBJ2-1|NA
TGTGCCAGCAGCTTAGGCAGGTGGAAGGAGCAGTTCTTC
CASSLGRWKEQFF
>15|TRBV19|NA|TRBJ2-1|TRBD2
TGTGCCAGTAGTATATCCGGACTAGCGGGCGATGAGCAGTTCTTC
CASSISGLAGDEQFF
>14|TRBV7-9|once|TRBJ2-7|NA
TGTGCCAGCAGTCCTTTGGGTCAGGGTGACGAGCAGTACTTC
CASSPLGQGDEQYF
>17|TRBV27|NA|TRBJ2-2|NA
TGTGCCAGCACCCTGAGGGGGGCGGCGGGAGTCACCGGGGAGCTGTTTTTT
CASTLRGAAGVTGELFF
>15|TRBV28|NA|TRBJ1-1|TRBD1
TGTGCCAGCAGTTTATTGAGGACAGGAGGGACTGAAGCTTTCTTT
CASSLLRTGGTEAFF
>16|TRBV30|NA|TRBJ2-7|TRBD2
TGTGCCTGGAGACCCCCGGGGGTAGCGGGACCCTACGAGCAGTACTTC
CAWRPPGVAGPYEQYF
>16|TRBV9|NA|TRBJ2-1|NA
TGTGCCAGCAGCGTAGGTCCGACTAGCTCCTACAATGAGCAGTTCTTC
CASSVGPTSSYNEQFF
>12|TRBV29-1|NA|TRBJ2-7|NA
TGCAGCGTTGAAGATCTTACGTACGAGCAGTACTTC
CSVEDLTYEQYF
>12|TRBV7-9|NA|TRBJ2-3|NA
TGTGCCAGCAGCCCGGACTCGAATACGCAGTATTTT
CASSPDSNTQYF
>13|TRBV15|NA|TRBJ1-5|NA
TGTGCCACCAGCAGAGATTTCTCCCAGCCCCAGCATTTT
CATSRDFSQPQHF
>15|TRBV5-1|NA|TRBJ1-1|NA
TGCGCCAGCAGCTTGTACTCGTCAGGGGACACTGAAGCTTTCTTT
CASSLYSSGDTEAFF
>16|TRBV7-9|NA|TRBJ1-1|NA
TGTGCCAGCAGCCTACTTTTAAAGGGACCAAACACTGAAGCTTTCTTT
CASSLLLKGPNTEAFF
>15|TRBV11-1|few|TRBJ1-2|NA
TGTGCCAGCAGCCCGAGCGTGGGAGGAGGCTATGGCTACACCTTC
CASSPSVGGGYGYTF
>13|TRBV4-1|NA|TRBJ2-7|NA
TGCGCCAGCAGCCCGACACATACCTACGAGCAGTACTTC
CASSPTHTYEQYF
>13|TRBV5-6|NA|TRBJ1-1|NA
TGTGCCAGCATATACTCGGGGAACACTGAAGCTTTCTTT
CASIYSGNTEAFF
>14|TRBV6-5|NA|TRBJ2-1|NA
TGTGCCAGCAGCTATTCGGACCCCCACAATGAGCAGTTCTTC
CASSYSDPHNEQFF
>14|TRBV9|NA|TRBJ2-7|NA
TGTGCCAGCAGCACTGGGACGGTTACCTACGAGCAGTACTTC
CASSTGTVTYEQYF
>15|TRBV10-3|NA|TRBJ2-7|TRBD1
TGTGCCATCAGTGAGTCTGGGACAGGTCACTACGAGCAGTACTTC
CAISESGTGHYEQYF
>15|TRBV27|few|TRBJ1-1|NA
TGTGCCAGCAGTTTAGTAAGGACACTGAACACTGAAGCTTTCTTT
CASSLVRTLNTEAFF
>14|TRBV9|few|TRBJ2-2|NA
TGTGCCAGCAGCGTAAGGGGGATGACCGGGGAGCTGTTTTTT
CASSVRGMTGELFF
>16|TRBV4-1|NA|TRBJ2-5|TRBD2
TGCGCCAGCAGCCAAGTTGTCTCGGGGGGGAAAGAGACCCAGTACTTC
CASSQVVSGGKETQYF
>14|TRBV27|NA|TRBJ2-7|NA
TGTGCCAGCAGTTTGCTGGCCTCGGGCAACGAGCAGTACTTC
CASSLLASGNEQYF
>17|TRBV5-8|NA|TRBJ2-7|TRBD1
TGTGCCAGCAGCTTTGTGGACAGGGGGTCTCTACGAACGGAGCAGTACTTC
CASSFVDRGSLRTEQYF
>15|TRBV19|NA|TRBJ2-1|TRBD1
TGTGCCAGTAGTAGACAGGGGGGAAGGGGAAATGAGCAGTTCTTC
CASSRQGGRGNEQFF
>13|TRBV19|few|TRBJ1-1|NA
TGTGCCAGTTTACGGACAGCTAACACTGAAGCTTTCTTT
CASLRTANTEAFF
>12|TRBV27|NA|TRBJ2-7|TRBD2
TGTGCCAGCAGTCGCAGCGGGATCGAGCAGTACTTC
CASSRSGIEQYF
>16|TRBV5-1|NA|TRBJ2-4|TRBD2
TGCGCCAGCAGCTACGGACTAGCGGTAGCCAAAAACATTCAGTACTTC
CASSYGLAVAKNIQYF
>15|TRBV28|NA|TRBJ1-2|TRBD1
TGTGCCAGCAGTTTAGGACAGGGTACTAACTATGGCTACACCTTC
CASSLGQGTNYGYTF
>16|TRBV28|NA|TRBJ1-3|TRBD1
TGTGCCAGCAGTCCCCGGGACAGCCCATTCAGAAACACCATATATTTT
CASSPRDSPFRNTIYF
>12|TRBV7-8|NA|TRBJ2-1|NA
TGTGCCAGCAGCTTGGCCCCCAATGAGCAGTTCTTC
CASSLAPNEQFF
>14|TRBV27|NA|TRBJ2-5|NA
TGTGCCAGCAGTATTAGGGGTCCCCAAGAGACCCAGTACTTC
CASSIRGPQETQYF
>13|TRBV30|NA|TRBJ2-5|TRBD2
TGTGCCTGGAGAGGGGAGGGAGGAGAGACCCAGTACTTC
CAWRGEGGETQYF
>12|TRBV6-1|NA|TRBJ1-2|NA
TGTGCCAGCAGTGAAGGGTACTATGGCTACACCTTC
CASSEGYYGYTF
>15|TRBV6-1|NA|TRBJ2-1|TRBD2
TGTGCCGCATCCGAGCGCCTAGCGGGCTACAATGAGCAGTTCTTC
CAASERLAGYNEQFF
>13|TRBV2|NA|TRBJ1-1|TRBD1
TGTGCCAGCAGTGACAGGGGGCGGACTGAAGCTTTCTTT
CASSDRGRTEAFF
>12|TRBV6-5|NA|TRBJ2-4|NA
TGTGCCAGCGGCCTAGCCAAAAACATTCAGTACTTC
CASGLAKNIQYF
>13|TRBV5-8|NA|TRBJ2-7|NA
TGTGCCAGCAGAACCCGGCGGTCCTACGAGCAGTACTTC
CASRTRRSYEQYF
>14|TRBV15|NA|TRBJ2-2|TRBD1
TGTGCCACCAGCGTGACAGGGTCGGCCGGGGAGCTGTTTTTT
CATSVTGSAGELFF
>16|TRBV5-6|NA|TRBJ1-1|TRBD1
TGTGCCAGCAGCTTGGTGACAGGGGTTGGCGACACTGAAGCTTTCTTT
CASSLVTGVGDTEAFF
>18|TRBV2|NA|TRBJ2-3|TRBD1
TGTGCCAGCAGTGAAACCCGCAGGGGGCGGTTCAACACAGATACGCAGTATTTT
CASSETRRGRFNTDTQYF
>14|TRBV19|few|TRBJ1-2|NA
TGTGCCAGTAGTATATCGTACAGCTTCTATGGCTACACCTTC
CASSISYSFYGYTF
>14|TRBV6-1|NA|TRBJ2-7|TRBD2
TGTGCCAGCAGTGAACTAGCGGGAGTCTACGAGCAGTACTTC
CASSELAGVYEQYF
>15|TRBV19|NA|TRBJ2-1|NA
TGTGCCAGTAGTATTTTTCTCAGCTCCTACAATGAGCAGTTCTTC
CASSIFLSSYNEQFF
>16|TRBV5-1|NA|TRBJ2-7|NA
TGCGCCAGCAGCTTGGTTGTAGCAGGGAGCGTCTACGAGCAGTACTTC
CASSLVVAGSVYEQYF